These 10 T cell receptor beta chains were sequenced from one sample in a study of shared clonotypes between healthy human individuals. Terminally differentiated effector memory CD45RA+ cells were excluded from the naive CD8 cells, which were CD45RO-negative and positively selected for CCR7. Data came from immunoSEQ multiplex PCR; TCRdb stores just in-frame clones and leaves some out. The table has 550,000 to 650,000 clones, around 96% seen once; the top ten hold 0.11%. Sample: naive CD8+ T cells sorted from blood. The receptor set was obtained from a woman aged 25 to 39 in good health.

The chain joins TRBV5-4 to TRBJ2-2, with TRBD2 matching 10 bases. Trimming removed 4 bases from V and 4 bases from J; junction bases left unmatched: 4. The CDR3 has 15 amino acids. The V gene's germline CDR1 is SGHNT and CDR2 YYREEE (reference sequence). CDR3 protein: CASSLLAGPTGELFF. DNA of the CDR3: TGTGCCAGCAGCCTACTAGCGGGACCCACCGGGGAGCTGTTTTTT.

The chain has TRBV28 and TRBJ1-5, with D uncertain. Germline CDR1 and CDR2: MDHEN and SYDVKM. The CDR3 sequence is 16 residues long. V lost 2 bases and J 2 bases, leaving 13 bases between the germline ends. The CDR3 loop is CASSLVALAGNQPQHF. Here the CDR3 DNA reads TGTGCCAGCAGTTTAGTGGCCTTGGCGGGCAATCAGCCCCAGCATTTT.

This chain uses TRBV7-2 with TRBJ2-5, with D perhaps matching TRBD2 (6 bases). CDR3 length: 14 amino acids. Looked up from germline, CDR1 is SGHTA and CDR2 is FQGNSA. V lost 7 bases to trimming and J lost 1 base, with 13 bases between them. CDR3 bases: TGTGCCAGCATACGGGACTTAAGCCAAGAGACCCAGTACTTC. Amino acid sequence: CASIRDLSQETQYF.

The chain recombines TRBV28 with TRBJ2-7; 9 nucleotides match TRBD1. The CDR3 consists of 16 residues. The germline V gene encodes CDR1 MDHEN and CDR2 SYDVKM. V lost 4 bases to trimming and J lost 1 base; unmatched junction nucleotides: 8. The CDR3 bases are TGTGCCAGCAGTTCAATAACAGGGGGCACATCCTACGAGCAGTACTTC. Residues: CASSSITGGTSYEQYF.

This rearrangement joins TRBV20-1 to TRBJ2-3; unclear D gene. Trimming removed 5 bases at V and 1 base at J, with 1 base between. CDR1 and CDR2 from the germline V gene are DFQATT and SNEGSKA (reference sequence). The CDR3 runs to 10 residues. CDR3 in amino acids: CSAGTDTQYF. The CDR3 nucleotides are TGCAGTGCTGGCACAGATACGCAGTATTTT.

As DNA, the CDR3 is TGCGCCAGCAGCTCCACAGGGGGCCTGGAGCAGTACTTC. Encoded protein: CASSSTGGLEQYF. J is TRBJ2-7 and V is TRBV5-1; TRBD1 agrees at 9 bases. V shed 3 bases, J shed 7 bases, and the junction held 5 bases outside the gene matches. Germline loops: CDR1 SGHRS, CDR2 YFSETQ. CDR3 length: 13 residues.

The J gene is TRBJ1-2, the V gene TRBV27; D gene uncertain. Germline CDR1 and CDR2: MNHEY and SMNVEV (reference sequence). Between the trimmed V and J ends, which lost 3 bases and 0 bases, there was a span of 8 bases. The CDR3 contains 14 residues. CDR3 sequence (DNA): TGTGCCAGCAGTTTTGGAAGAACTAACTATGGCTACACCTTC. Translating it yields CASSFGRTNYGYTF.

The gene calls are TRBV2 and TRBJ2-7; TRBD2 agrees at 13 bases. The CDR3 is made up of 15 amino acids. The ends lost 6 bases at V and 3 bases at J; junction bases unmatched: 5. Germline CDR1 is SNHLY and CDR2 is FYNNEI. The CDR3 sequence is CASSGTSGIVYEQYF. CDR3 DNA sequence: TGTGCCAGCAGCGGGACTAGCGGGATAGTCTACGAGCAGTACTTC.

This clone was seen just once. The chain links TRBV10-2 to TRBJ2-1; TRBD2 might be the D (6 bases). The CDR3 has 15 residues. Germline V gene lookup returns CDR1 WSHSY and CDR2 SAAADI. The V and J ends lost 3 bases and 3 bases respectively, with 12 bases between them. For the CDR3, the DNA is TGCGCCAGCAGTGATATACGGGAGTTCTACAATGAGCAGTTCTTC. Its translation is CASSDIREFYNEQFF.

The chain carries TRBV11-2 and TRBJ2-7, with TRBD1 as a possible D gene (5 bases). In germline, CDR1 is SGHAT, CDR2 FQNNGV. Trimming cost V 7 bases and J 3 bases, with 13 bases left between them. CDR3 size: 13 residues. CDR3 in amino acids: CASTPPTDYEQYF. The CDR3 DNA follows: TGTGCCAGCACCCCCCCGACAGACTACGAGCAGTACTTC.